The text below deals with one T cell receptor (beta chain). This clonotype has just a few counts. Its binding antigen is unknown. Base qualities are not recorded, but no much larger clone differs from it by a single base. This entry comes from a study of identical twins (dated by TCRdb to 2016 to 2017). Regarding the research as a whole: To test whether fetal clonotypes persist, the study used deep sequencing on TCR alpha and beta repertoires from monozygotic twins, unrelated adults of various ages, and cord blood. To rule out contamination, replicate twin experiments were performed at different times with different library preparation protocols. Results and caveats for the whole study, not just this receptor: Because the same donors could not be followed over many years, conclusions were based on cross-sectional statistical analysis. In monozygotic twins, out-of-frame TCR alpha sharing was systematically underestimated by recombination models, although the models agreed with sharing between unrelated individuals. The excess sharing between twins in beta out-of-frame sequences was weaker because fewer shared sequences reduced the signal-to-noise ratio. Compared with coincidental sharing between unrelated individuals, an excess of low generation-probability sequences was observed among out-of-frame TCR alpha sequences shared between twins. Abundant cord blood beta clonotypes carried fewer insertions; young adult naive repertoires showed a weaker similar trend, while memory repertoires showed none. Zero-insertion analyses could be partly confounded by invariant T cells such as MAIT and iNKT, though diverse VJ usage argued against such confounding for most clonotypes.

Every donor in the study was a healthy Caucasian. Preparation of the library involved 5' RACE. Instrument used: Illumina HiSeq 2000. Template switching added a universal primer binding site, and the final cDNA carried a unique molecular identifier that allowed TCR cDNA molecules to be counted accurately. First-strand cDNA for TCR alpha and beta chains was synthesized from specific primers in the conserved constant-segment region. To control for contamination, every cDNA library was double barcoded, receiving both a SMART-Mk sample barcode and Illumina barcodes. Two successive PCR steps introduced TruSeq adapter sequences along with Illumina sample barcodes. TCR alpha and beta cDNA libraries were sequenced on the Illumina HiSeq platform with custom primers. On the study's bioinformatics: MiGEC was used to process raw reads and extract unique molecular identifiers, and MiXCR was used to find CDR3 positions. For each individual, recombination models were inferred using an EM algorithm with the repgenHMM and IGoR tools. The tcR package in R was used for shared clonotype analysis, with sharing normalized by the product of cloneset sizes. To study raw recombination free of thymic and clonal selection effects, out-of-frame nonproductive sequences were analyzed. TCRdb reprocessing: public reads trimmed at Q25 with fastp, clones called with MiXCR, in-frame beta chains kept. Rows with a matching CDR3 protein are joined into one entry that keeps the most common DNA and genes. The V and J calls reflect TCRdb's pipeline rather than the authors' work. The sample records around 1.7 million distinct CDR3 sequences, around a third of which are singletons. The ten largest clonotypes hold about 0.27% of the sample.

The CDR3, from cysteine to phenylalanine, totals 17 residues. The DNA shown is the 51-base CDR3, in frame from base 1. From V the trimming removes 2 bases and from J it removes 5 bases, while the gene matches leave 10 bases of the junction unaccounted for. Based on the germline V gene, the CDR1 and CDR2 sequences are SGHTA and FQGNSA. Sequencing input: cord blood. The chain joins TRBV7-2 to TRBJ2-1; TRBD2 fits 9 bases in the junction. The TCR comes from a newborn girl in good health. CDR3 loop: CASSLNGPGTSHNEQFF. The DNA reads TGTGCCAGCAGCTTAAATGGCCCCGGGACTAGCCACAATGAGCAGTTCTTC.